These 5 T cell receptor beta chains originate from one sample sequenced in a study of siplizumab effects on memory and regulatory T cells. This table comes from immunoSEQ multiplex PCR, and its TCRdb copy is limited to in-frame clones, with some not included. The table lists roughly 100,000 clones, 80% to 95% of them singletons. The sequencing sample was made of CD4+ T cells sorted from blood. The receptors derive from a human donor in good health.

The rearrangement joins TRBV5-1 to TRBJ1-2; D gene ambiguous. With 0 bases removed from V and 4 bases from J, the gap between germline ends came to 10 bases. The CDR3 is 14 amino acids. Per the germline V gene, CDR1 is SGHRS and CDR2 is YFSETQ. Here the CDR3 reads CASSLVGQTYGYTF. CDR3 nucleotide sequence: TGCGCCAGCAGCTTGGTAGGGCAGACCTATGGCTACACCTTC. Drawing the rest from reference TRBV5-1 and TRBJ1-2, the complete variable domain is KAGVTQTPRYLIKTRGQQVTLSCSPISGHRSVSWYQQTPGQGLQFLFEYFSETQRNKGNFPGRFSGRQFSNSRSEMNVSTLELGDSALYLCASSLVGQTYGYTFGSGTRLTVV.

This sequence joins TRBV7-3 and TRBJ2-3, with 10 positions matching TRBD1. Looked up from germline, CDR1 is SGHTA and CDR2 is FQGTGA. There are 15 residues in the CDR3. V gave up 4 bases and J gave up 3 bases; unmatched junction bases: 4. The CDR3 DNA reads TGTGCCAGCAGCTCGGGACAGGGGATAACAGATACGCAGTATTTT. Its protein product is CASSSGQGITDTQYF.

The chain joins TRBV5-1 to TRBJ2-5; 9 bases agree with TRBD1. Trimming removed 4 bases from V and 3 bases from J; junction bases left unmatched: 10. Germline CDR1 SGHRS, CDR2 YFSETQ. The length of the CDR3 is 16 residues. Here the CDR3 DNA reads TGCGCCAGCAGCAACCCGGGACAGGGACGAGAAGAGACCCAGTACTTC. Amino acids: CASSNPGQGREETQYF.

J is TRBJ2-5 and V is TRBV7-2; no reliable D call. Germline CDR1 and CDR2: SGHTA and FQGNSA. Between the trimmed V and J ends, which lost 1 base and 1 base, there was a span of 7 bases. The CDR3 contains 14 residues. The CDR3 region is CASSLGPPQETQYF. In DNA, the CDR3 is TGTGCCAGCAGCTTAGGACCCCCCCAAGAGACCCAGTACTTC.

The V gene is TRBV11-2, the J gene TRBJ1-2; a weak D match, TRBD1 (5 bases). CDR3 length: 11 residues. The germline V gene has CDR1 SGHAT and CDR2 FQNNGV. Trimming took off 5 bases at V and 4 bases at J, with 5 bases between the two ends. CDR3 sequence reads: CASSQGYGYTF. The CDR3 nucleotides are TGTGCCAGCAGCCAGGGCTATGGCTACACCTTC. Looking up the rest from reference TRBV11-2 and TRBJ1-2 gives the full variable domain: EAGVAQSPRYKIIEKRQSVAFWCNPISGHATLYWYQQILGQGPKLLIQFQNNGVVDDSQLPKDRFSAERLKGVDSTLKIQPAKLEDSAVYLCASSQGYGYTFGSGTRLTVV.